This T cell receptor beta chain was identified in a study of blood T cell repertoires in COVID-19. About the study: The analysed material was cDNA or gDNA that came from T cells, B-cell-depleted T cells, or PBMCs.

Sequencing used immunoSEQ multiplex PCR; TCRdb keeps in-frame clones, though not all of them. The sample includes 110,000 to 150,000 clones, 60% to 80% seen only once; the top ten take roughly 8.6%. Trimming stripped 5 bases from V and 5 bases from J, with 15 bases between. This CDR3 region has 14 residues. Germline V lookup: CDR1 SEHNR, CDR2 FQNEAQ (reference sequence). Material for sequencing was peripheral blood. The receptor's source is a man aged 50 to 60 with active or convalescent COVID-19. The V call is TRBV7-9, the J call TRBJ1-1; D is undetermined. The CDR3 DNA is TGTGCCAGCAGCGGAGGGAGCGGTCTTACTGAAGCTTTCTTT. Residues: CASSGGSGLTEAFF.